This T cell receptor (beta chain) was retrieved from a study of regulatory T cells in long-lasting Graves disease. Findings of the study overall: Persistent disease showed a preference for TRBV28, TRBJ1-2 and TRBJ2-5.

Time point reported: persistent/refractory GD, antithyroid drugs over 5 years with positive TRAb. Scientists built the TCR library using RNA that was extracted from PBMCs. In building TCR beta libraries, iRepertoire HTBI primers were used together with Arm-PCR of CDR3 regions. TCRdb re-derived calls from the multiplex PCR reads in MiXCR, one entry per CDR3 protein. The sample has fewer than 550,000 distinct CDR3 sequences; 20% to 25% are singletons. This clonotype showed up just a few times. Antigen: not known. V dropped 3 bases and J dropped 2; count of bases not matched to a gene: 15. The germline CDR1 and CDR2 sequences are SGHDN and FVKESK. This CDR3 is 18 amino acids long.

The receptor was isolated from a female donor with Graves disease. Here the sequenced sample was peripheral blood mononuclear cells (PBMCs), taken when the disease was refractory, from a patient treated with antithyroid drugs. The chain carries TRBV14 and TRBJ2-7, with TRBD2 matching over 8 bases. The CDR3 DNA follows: TGTGCCAGCAGCCAGGGTCATTTAGCGGGAATACTAGCCTACGAGCAGTACTTC. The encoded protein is CASSQGHLAGILAYEQYF.